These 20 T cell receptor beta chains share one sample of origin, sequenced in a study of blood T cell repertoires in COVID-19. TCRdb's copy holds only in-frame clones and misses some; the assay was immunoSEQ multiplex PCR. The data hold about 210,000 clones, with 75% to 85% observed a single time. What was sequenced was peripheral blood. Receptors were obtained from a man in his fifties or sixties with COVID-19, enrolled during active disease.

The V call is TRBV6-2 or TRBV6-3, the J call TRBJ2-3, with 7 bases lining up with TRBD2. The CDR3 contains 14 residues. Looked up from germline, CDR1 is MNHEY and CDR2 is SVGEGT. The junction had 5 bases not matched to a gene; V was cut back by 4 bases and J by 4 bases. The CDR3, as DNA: TGTGCCAGCAGTTCCTTCCGGGGGGCAGATACGCAGTATTTT. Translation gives CASSSFRGADTQYF.

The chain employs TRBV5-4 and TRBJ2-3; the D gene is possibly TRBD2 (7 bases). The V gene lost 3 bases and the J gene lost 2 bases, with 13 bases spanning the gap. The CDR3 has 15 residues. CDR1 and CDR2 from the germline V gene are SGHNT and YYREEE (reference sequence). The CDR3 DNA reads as TGTGCCAGCAGCTCAGTGGGGGGGCTCACAGATACGCAGTATTTT. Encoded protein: CASSSVGGLTDTQYF.

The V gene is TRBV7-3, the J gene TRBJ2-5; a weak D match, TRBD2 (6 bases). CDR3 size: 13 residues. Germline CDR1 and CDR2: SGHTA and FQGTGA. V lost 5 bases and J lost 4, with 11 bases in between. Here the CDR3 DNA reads TGTGCCAGCAGCCGCGGACTAACAGAGACCCAGTACTTC. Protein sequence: CASSRGLTETQYF.

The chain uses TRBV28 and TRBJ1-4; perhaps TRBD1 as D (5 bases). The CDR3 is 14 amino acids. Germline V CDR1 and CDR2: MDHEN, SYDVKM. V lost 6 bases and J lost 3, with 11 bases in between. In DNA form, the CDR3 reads TGTGCCAGCAGGGGGTGGGGCTCTAATGAAAAACTGTTTTTT. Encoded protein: CASRGWGSNEKLFF.

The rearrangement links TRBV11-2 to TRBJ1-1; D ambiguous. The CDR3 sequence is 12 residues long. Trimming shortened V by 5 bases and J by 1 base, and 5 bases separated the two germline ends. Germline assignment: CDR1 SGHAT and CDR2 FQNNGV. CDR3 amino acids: CASSLSNTEAFF. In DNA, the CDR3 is TGTGCCAGCAGCCTCTCGAACACTGAAGCTTTCTTT. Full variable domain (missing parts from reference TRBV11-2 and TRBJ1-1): EAGVAQSPRYKIIEKRQSVAFWCNPISGHATLYWYQQILGQGPKLLIQFQNNGVVDDSQLPKDRFSAERLKGVDSTLKIQPAKLEDSAVYLCASSLSNTEAFFGQGTRLTVV.

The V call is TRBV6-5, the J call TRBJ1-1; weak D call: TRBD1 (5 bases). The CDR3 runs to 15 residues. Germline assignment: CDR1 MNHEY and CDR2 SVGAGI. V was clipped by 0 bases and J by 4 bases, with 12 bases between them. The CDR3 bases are TGTGCCAGCAGTTACTCGACAGAAGCGGGCACTGAAGCTTTCTTT. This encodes CASSYSTEAGTEAFF.

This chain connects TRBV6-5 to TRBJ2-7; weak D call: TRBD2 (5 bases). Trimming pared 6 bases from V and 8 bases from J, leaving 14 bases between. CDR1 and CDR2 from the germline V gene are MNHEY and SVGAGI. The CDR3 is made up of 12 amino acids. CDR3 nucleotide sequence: TGTGCCAGCAGCCGAGGGTCGGACCAGCAGTACTTC. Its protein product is CASSRGSDQQYF.

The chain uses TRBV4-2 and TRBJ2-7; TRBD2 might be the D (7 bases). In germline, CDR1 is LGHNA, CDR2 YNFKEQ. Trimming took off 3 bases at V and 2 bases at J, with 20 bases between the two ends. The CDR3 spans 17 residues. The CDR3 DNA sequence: TGTGCCAGCAGCCAGGCAGGTGGGGCGGGGGCCGCCTACGAGCAGTACTTC. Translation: CASSQAGGAGAAYEQYF.

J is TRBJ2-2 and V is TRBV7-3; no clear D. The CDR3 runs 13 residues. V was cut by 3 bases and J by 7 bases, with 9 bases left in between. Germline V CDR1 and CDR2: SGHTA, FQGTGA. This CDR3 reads CASSFSGYGELFF. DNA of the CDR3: TGTGCCAGCAGCTTCAGTGGTTACGGGGAGCTGTTTTTT. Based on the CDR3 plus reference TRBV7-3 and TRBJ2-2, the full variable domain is GAGVSQTPSNKVTEKGKYVELRCDPISGHTALYWYRQSLGQGPEFLIYFQGTGAADDSGLPNDRFFAVRPEGSVSTLKIQRTERGDSAVYLCASSFSGYGELFFGEGSRLTVL.

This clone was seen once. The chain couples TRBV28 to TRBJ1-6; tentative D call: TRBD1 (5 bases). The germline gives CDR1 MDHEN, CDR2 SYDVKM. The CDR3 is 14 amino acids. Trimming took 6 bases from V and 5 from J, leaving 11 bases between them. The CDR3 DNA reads TGTGCCAGCAGGCGGGGGGGAAATAATTCACCCCTCCACTTT. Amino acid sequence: CASRRGGNNSPLHF.

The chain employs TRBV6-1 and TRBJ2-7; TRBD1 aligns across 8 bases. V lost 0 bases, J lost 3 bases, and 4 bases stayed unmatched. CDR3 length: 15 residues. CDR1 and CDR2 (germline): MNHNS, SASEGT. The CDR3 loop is CASSEALDRGYEQYF. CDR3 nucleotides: TGTGCCAGCAGTGAAGCACTTGACAGGGGCTACGAGCAGTACTTC.

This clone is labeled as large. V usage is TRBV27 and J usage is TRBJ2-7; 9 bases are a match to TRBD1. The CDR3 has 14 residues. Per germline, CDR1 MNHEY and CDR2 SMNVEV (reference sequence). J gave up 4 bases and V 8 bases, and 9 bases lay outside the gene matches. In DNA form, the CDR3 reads TGTGCCAGCGGAGCCCCGGGACAGGGTTACGAGCAGTACTTC. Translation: CASGAPGQGYEQYF.

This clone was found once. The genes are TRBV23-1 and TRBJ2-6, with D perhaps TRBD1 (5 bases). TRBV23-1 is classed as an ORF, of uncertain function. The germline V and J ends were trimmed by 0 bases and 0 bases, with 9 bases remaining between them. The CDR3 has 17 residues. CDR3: CASSQSGHYSGANVLTF. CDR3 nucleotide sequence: TGCGCCAGCAGTCAATCGGGGCACTACTCTGGGGCCAACGTCCTGACTTTC.

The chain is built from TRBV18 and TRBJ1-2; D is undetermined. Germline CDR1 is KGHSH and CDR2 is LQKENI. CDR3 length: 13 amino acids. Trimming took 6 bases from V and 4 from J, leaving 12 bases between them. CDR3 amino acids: CASSNRQVYGYTF. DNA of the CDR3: TGTGCCAGCTCGAATAGACAAGTCTATGGCTACACCTTC.

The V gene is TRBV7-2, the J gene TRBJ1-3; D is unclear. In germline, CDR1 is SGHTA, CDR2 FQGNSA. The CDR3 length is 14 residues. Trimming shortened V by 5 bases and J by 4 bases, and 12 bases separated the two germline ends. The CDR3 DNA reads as TGTGCCAGCAGCGAGCTGGGAGAAGGAAACACCATATATTTT. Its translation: CASSELGEGNTIYF.

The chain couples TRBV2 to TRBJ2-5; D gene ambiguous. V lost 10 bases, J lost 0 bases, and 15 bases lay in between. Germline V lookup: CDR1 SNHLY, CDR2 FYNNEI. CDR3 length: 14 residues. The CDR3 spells CATPGEAYQETQYF. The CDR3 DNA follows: TGTGCCACCCCCGGTGAGGCGTACCAAGAGACCCAGTACTTC.

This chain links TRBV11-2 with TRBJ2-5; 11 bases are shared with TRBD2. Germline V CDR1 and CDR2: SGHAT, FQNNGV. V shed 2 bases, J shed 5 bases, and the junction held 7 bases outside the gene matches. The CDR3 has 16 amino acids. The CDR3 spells CASSLLAGGPVETQYF. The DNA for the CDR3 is TGTGCCAGCAGCTTATTAGCGGGGGGGCCTGTGGAGACCCAGTACTTC.

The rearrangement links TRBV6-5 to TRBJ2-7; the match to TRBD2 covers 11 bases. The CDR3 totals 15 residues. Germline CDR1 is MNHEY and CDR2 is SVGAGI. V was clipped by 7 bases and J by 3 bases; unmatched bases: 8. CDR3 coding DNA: TGTGCCAGCACCCAATTAGCGGGGGGGAGCTACGAGCAGTACTTC. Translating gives CASTQLAGGSYEQYF.

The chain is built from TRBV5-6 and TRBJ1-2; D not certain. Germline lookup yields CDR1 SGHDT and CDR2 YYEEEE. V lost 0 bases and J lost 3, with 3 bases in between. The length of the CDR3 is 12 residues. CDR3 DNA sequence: TGTGCCAGCAGCTTGGCTCACTATGGCTACACCTTC. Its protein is CASSLAHYGYTF.

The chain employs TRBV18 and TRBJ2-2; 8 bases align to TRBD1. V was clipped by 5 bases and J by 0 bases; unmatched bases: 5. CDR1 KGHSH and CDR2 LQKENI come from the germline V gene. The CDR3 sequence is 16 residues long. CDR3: CASSGQGAANTGELFF. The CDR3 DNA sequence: TGTGCCAGCTCAGGGCAGGGGGCTGCGAACACCGGGGAGCTGTTTTTT.